The 22 T cell receptor beta chains presented below share a single source sample, sequenced in a study of T-cell reconstitution after alpha-beta-depleted transplantation in children. Unique molecular identifiers were used to barcode this TCRbeta library. TCRdb ran MiXCR on the PCR reads and lists one entry per CDR3 protein. Of about a million distinct CDR3 sequences listed, roughly 31% are singletons. The starting material was PBMCs, mostly from graft donor cells, obtained 360 days after TCRalphabeta/CD19-depleted stem cell transplant. The receptors were gathered from a boy younger than two who had a stem cell transplant for SCID, so the T cells may come from the graft donor.

The V call is TRBV29-1, the J call TRBJ1-2; D remains ambiguous. CDR3 size: 11 residues. Germline V gives CDR1 SQVTM, CDR2 ANQGSEA. Trimming stripped 2 bases from V and 4 bases from J, with 5 bases between. The CDR3 reads CSVEQIYGYTF. CDR3 DNA: TGCAGCGTTGAACAGATCTATGGCTACACCTTC.

Only a few counts were recorded for this clonotype. The chain links TRBV7-2 to TRBJ1-2; 7 bases are shared with TRBD1. The germline V gene has CDR1 SGHTA and CDR2 FQGNSA. The CDR3 spans 14 residues. The J segment lost 5 bases and the V segment lost 5 bases, leaving 8 bases of the junction unmatched. CDR3 protein: CASSTGQARYGYTF. CDR3 nucleotide sequence: TGTGCCAGCAGCACCGGACAGGCTCGGTATGGCTACACCTTC.

This clonotype was observed a handful of times. The rearrangement links TRBV6-4 to TRBJ2-7; 7 bases match TRBD2. J gave up 3 bases and V 4 bases, and 15 bases lay outside the gene matches. CDR1 and CDR2 from the germline V gene are MRHNA and SNTAGT. This CDR3 spans 17 amino acids. Here the CDR3 reads CASSVYPRTREGYEQYF. DNA of the CDR3: TGTGCCAGCAGTGTATACCCTCGGACTAGAGAAGGCTACGAGCAGTACTTC.

This clonotype appeared a few times. The junction shows a germline mismatch at one end, possibly a read error. The genes are TRBV5-1 and TRBJ2-7; 8 positions match TRBD1. This CDR3 has 13 residues. Germline loops: CDR1 SGHRS, CDR2 YFSETQ. The CDR3 bases are TGCGCCAGCAGGTTGGGACAGGCCTACGAGCAGTACTTC. It yields the protein CASRLGQAYEQYF.

Regarding this clonotype: At one end, the junction sequence differs from germline, possibly due to a read error. V gene TRBV2 combines with J gene TRBJ2-1; a possible D gene is TRBD1 (5 bases). Germline V gene data show CDR1 as SNHLY and CDR2 as FYNNEI. CDR3 length: 17 residues. The CDR3 spells CASSEAFLWGVYNEQFF. CDR3 coding DNA: TGTGCCAGCAGCGAAGCCTTCCTCTGGGGCGTCTACAATGAGCAGTTCTTC.

This clonotype was recorded a few times. The chain recombines TRBV27 with TRBJ1-5; 7 nucleotides line up with TRBD1. Germline assignment: CDR1 MNHEY and CDR2 SMNVEV (reference sequence). This CDR3 has 15 amino acids. With V trimmed by 5 bases and J by 2 bases, 6 bases remained unmatched. CDR3 bases: TGTGCCAGCAGTCTTCAGGGGGATGGCAATCAGCCCCAGCATTTT. Amino acids: CASSLQGDGNQPQHF.

This clonotype was recorded a few times. The chain combines TRBV4-1 with TRBJ2-7; 9 bases are shared with TRBD2. The CDR3 loop spans 15 amino acids. Germline CDR1 MGHRA, CDR2 YSYEKL. Germline trimming cut 1 base from V and 12 bases from J; bases unmatched to any gene: 13. The CDR3 protein is CASSQGGLALPVMYF. DNA for the CDR3: TGCGCCAGCAGCCAAGGGGGACTAGCCCTCCCGGTAATGTACTTC.

The table lists this clonotype with a few counts. This chain joins TRBV6-1 and TRBJ2-6, with TRBD1 matching over 8 bases. Germline lookup yields CDR1 MNHNS and CDR2 SASEGT. V gave up 5 bases and J gave up 1 base; unmatched junction bases: 4. The CDR3 consists of 16 residues. CDR3 sequence reads: CASSRRTGSGANVLTF. The CDR3 DNA is TGTGCCAGCAGTAGACGGACAGGGTCTGGGGCCAACGTCCTGACTTTC.

This clonotype has a handful of counts. The chain carries TRBV20-1 and TRBJ2-3, with D perhaps matching TRBD1 (5 bases). V dropped 1 base and J dropped 2 bases, with 10 bases sitting between them. The CDR3 consists of 14 residues. The germline V gene encodes CDR1 DFQATT and CDR2 SNEGSKA (reference sequence). The CDR3 region is CSARGGRITDTQYF. In DNA form, the CDR3 reads TGCAGTGCTAGAGGGGGCCGGATCACAGATACGCAGTATTTT.

The V and J genes are TRBV6-2 or TRBV6-3 and TRBJ2-7, with TRBD2 as a possible D gene (5 bases). Per the germline V gene, CDR1 is MNHEY and CDR2 is SVGEGT. CDR3 length: 18 amino acids. V lost 1 base and J lost 5, with 24 bases in between. This CDR3 is CASSYLPSSRGNLDEQYF. The CDR3 nucleotides are TGTGCCAGCAGTTACTTACCCAGCAGCCGGGGTAACCTCGACGAGCAGTACTTC.

This clonotype was found a few times. This chain links TRBV28 with TRBJ2-1, with TRBD1 as a possible D gene (6 bases). The V gene's germline CDR1 is MDHEN and CDR2 SYDVKM. CDR3 length equals 19 residues. V lost 4 bases to trimming and J lost 0 bases, with 22 bases between them. The CDR3 DNA reads as TGTGCCAGCAGTTCCTTGGGACAAGAGGTCCCTTTCTCCTACAATGAGCAGTTCTTC. It encodes CASSSLGQEVPFSYNEQFF.

This clonotype appeared once. The chain is built from TRBV5-6 and TRBJ2-3, with 14 bases aligning to TRBD2. V shed 1 base, J shed 8 bases, and the junction held 6 bases outside the gene matches. The CDR3 has 16 amino acids. Germline CDR1 SGHDT, CDR2 YYEEEE. CDR3 DNA sequence: TGTGCCAGCAGCTTGCTGACTAGCGGGGGGGCAACTACGCAGTATTTT. It yields the protein CASSLLTSGGATTQYF. Supplemented by reference TRBV5-6 and TRBJ2-3, the full variable domain reads DAGVTQSPTHLIKTRGQQVTLRCSPKSGHDTVSWYQQALGQGPQFIFQYYEEEERQRGNFPDRFSGHQFPNYSSELNVNALLLGDSALYLCASSLLTSGGATTQYFGPGTRLTVL.

This clonotype came up once. The rearrangement joins TRBV20-1 to TRBJ2-4; possibly TRBD1 or TRBD2 for D (7 bases each). The CDR3 extends over 18 amino acids. The V gene lost 1 base and the J gene lost 4 bases, with 23 bases spanning the gap. Germline V gene sequence: CDR1 DFQATT, CDR2 SNEGSKA (reference sequence). Written as DNA, the CDR3 is TGCAGTGCTAGAGCCTGGGAGGGGGCGCAACTGGCAAAAAACATTCAGTACTTC. It yields the protein CSARAWEGAQLAKNIQYF.

The rearrangement uses TRBV4-1 and TRBJ2-5; no definite D call. CDR3 length equals 13 residues. CDR1 and CDR2 from the germline V gene are MGHRA and YSYEKL. V dropped 6 bases and J dropped 4 bases, with 12 bases sitting between them. CDR3 DNA: TGCGCCAGCAGTTTGTCGTTAGGAGAGACCCAGTACTTC. The encoded protein is CASSLSLGETQYF.

V usage is TRBV29-1 and J usage is TRBJ2-5; 9 positions match TRBD2. This CDR3 has 12 residues. Germline V gene data show CDR1 as SQVTM and CDR2 as ANQGSEA. V trimming: 7 bases; J trimming: 5 bases; junction bases outside the gene matches: 5. The CDR3 loop is CSGTLAGETQYF. CDR3 nucleotide sequence: TGCAGCGGCACTCTAGCGGGGGAGACCCAGTACTTC.

CDR3 residues: CASSPRTGGLNSPLHF. The CDR3 nucleotides are TGCGCCAGCAGCCCCCGGACAGGGGGCTTGAATTCACCCCTCCACTTT. The rearrangement uses TRBV5-1 and TRBJ1-6; 11 bases are a match to TRBD1. The CDR3 sequence is 16 residues long. After removal of 4 bases from V and 7 bases from J, the junction contained 7 bases not matched to a gene. Per germline, CDR1 SGHRS and CDR2 YFSETQ.

The chain combines TRBV19 with TRBJ2-7; 9 nucleotides match TRBD1. Trimming took 10 bases from V and 4 from J; bases not matched to a gene: 11. This CDR3 is built from 14 residues. Per germline, CDR1 LNHDA and CDR2 SQIVND (reference sequence). The CDR3 sequence: CATRKGTGSYEQYF. CDR3 nucleotides: TGTGCCACTAGAAAGGGGACAGGGTCTTACGAGCAGTACTTC.

V gene TRBV5-4 combines with J gene TRBJ2-7, with a tentative D call TRBD2 (6 bases). Germline lookup yields CDR1 SGHNT and CDR2 YYREEE (reference sequence). Trimming removed 0 bases at V and 2 bases at J, with 15 bases between. The CDR3 spans 16 residues. DNA for the CDR3: TGTGCCAGCAGCTTGGCCGGGAGCGCCACCACCTACGAGCAGTACTTC. This sequence encodes CASSLAGSATTYEQYF.

The chain is built from TRBV11-2 and TRBJ2-3; 9 bases are a match to TRBD1. V lost 5 bases to trimming and J lost 3 bases; unmatched junction nucleotides: 12. Germline assignment: CDR1 SGHAT and CDR2 FQNNGV. The CDR3 covers 17 residues. CDR3 DNA sequence: TGTGCCAGCAGCCGTGGCACAGGGGGCGATGGGACAGATACGCAGTATTTT. This translates into CASSRGTGGDGTDTQYF.

This chain joins TRBV28 and TRBJ2-3; 7 bases line up with TRBD1. Germline lookup yields CDR1 MDHEN and CDR2 SYDVKM. The CDR3 runs to 15 residues. The junction had 8 bases not matched to a gene; V was cut back by 6 bases and J by 2 bases. The CDR3 sequence is CASRYSGTDTDTQYF. The CDR3, as DNA: TGTGCCAGCAGATACTCCGGGACAGACACAGATACGCAGTATTTT.

This clonotype was counted only a few times. The V gene is TRBV20-1, the J gene TRBJ2-3; 10 nucleotides align to TRBD2. The ends lost 5 bases at V and 2 bases at J; junction bases unmatched: 7. The CDR3 loop spans 15 amino acids. The germline V gene encodes CDR1 DFQATT and CDR2 SNEGSKA (reference sequence). CDR3 residues: CSASLAGAFTDTQYF. The CDR3 nucleotides read TGCAGTGCTTCTCTAGCGGGGGCTTTCACAGATACGCAGTATTTT.

This clonotype was counted only a few times. V usage is TRBV12-3 or TRBV12-4 and J usage is TRBJ2-5; D is ambiguous. Trimming stripped 1 base from V and 5 bases from J, with 8 bases between. The CDR3 totals 13 residues. CDR3 coding DNA: TGTGCCAGCAGTTTAGAACTCTCTGAGACCCAGTACTTC. Translation: CASSLELSETQYF.